The 2 T cell receptor beta chains given below trace back to one sample, sequenced in a study of T-cell memory formation after mild COVID-19. TCRdb re-analysed the 5' RACE reads in MiXCR, keeping a single row per CDR3 protein. The table shows 290,000 or so distinct CDR3 sequences, with roughly a fifth occurring only once. What was sequenced was PBMCs or a T cell subset sorted from them (not recorded which). These TCRs come from a man aged 18 to 29 who had mild COVID-19 (a few samples of this study predate the infection). Cell type and time point are not known.

The chain carries TRBV4-1 and TRBJ2-4; 8 bases are a match to TRBD1. From germline, CDR1 is MGHRA and CDR2 YSYEKL. V lost 0 bases to trimming and J lost 3 bases; unmatched junction nucleotides: 7. The CDR3 has 17 residues. CDR3 protein: CASSQDRTGRVKNIQYF. CDR3 DNA sequence: TGCGCCAGCAGCCAAGATCGGACAGGGCGAGTCAAAAACATTCAGTACTTC.

V usage is TRBV4-3 and J usage is TRBJ1-6; TRBD1 aligns across 9 bases. The CDR3 has 15 residues. J was trimmed by 7 bases and V by 3 bases; bases with no gene match: 4. From germline, CDR1 is LGHNA and CDR2 YSLEER. Written as DNA, the CDR3 is TGCGCCAGCAGCCATTACGGACAGGGGAATTCACCCCTCCACTTT. Its protein product is CASSHYGQGNSPLHF.